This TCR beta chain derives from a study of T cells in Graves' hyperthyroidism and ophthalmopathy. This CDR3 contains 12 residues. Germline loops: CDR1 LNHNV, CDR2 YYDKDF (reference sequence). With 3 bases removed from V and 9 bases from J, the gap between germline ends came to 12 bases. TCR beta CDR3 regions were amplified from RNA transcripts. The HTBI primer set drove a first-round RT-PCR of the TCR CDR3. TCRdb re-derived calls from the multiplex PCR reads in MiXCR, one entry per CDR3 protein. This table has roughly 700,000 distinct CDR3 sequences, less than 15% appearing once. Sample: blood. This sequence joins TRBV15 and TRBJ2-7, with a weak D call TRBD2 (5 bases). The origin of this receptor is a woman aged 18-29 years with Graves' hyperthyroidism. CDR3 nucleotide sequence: TGTGCCACCAGCAGGGACTCCTGGGGGCAGTACTTC. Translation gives CATSRDSWGQYF.